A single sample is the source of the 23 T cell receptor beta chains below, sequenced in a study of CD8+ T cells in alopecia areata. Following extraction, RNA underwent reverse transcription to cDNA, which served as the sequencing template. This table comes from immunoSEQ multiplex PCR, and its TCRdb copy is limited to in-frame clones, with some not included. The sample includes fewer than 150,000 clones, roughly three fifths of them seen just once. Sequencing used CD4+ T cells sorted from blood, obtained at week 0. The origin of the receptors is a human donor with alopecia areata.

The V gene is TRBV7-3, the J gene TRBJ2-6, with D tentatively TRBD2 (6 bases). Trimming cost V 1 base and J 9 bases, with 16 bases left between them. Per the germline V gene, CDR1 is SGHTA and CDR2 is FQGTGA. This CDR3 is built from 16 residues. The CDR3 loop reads CASSLRRPGRVNVLTF. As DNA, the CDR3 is TGTGCCAGCAGCTTAAGGAGACCCGGGAGAGTCAACGTCCTGACTTTC.

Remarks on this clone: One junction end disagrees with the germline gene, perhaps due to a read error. CDR3 sequence (DNA): TGTGCCAGCAGCCTATCTCGGACTAGCGCTGACTTC. Its protein product is CASSLSRTSADF. V is TRBV28 and J is TRBJ2-7; 9 bases are shared with TRBD2. The CDR3 runs 12 residues. Germline V gene sequence: CDR1 MDHEN, CDR2 SYDVKM.

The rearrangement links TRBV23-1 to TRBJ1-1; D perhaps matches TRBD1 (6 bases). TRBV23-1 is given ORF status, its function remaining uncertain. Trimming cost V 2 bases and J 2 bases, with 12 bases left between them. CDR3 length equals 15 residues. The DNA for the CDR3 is TGCGCCAGCAGTCAAAAGCCAGGGGTAAACACTGAAGCTTTCTTT. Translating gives CASSQKPGVNTEAFF.

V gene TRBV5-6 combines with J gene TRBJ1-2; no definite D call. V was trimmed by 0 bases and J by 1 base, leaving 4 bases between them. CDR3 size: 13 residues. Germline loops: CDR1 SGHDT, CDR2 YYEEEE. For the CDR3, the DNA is TGTGCCAGCAGCTTGGTTGATAACTATGGCTACACCTTC. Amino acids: CASSLVDNYGYTF. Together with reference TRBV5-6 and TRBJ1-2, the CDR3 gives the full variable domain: DAGVTQSPTHLIKTRGQQVTLRCSPKSGHDTVSWYQQALGQGPQFIFQYYEEEERQRGNFPDRFSGHQFPNYSSELNVNALLLGDSALYLCASSLVDNYGYTFGSGTRLTVV.

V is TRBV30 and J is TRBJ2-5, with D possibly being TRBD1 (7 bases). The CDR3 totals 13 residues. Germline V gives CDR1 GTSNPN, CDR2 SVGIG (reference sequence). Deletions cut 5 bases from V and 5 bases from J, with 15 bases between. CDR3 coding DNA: TGTGCCTGGGTTACAGGGGAGGCGGAGACCCAGTACTTC. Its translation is CAWVTGEAETQYF.

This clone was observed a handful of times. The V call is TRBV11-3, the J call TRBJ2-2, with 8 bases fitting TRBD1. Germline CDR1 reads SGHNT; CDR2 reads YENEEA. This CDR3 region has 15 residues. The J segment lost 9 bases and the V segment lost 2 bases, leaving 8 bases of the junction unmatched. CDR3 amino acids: CASSLNGRGHRELFF. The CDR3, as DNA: TGTGCCAGCAGCTTAAATGGCAGGGGGCATAGGGAGCTGTTTTTT.

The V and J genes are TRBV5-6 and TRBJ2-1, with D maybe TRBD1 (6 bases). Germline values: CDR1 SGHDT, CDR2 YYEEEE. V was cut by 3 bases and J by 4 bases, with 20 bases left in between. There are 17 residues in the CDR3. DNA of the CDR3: TGTGCCAGCAGCTACCCGCGTCCCGGGACAACATACAATGAGCAGTTCTTC. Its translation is CASSYPRPGTTYNEQFF.

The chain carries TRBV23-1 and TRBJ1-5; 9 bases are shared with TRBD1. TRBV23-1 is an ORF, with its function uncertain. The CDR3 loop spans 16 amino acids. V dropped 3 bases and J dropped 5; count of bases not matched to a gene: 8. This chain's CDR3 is CASSQGQGYKDQPQHF. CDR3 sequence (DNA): TGCGCCAGCAGTCAGGGACAGGGCTATAAGGATCAGCCCCAGCATTTT.

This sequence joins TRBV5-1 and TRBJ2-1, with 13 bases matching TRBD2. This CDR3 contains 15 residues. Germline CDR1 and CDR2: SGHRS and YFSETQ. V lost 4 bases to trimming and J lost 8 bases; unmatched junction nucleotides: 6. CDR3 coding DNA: TGCGCCAGCAGCCCAGGACTAGCGGGAGCACATGAGCAGTTCTTC. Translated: CASSPGLAGAHEQFF.

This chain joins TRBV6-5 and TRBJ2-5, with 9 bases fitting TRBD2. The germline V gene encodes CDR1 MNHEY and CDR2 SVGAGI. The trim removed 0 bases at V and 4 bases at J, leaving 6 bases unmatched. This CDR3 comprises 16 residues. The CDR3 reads CASSYSMSSGVETQYF. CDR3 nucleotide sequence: TGTGCCAGCAGTTACTCGATGTCTAGCGGGGTAGAGACCCAGTACTTC.

CDR3 region: CASSLAIGNEQYF. CDR3 nucleotide sequence: TGCGCCAGCAGCTTGGCCATCGGTAACGAGCAGTACTTC. The chain has TRBV5-1 and TRBJ2-7, with D unresolved. CDR3 length: 13 residues. V was cut by 0 bases and J by 5 bases, with 9 bases left in between. Germline CDR1 SGHRS, CDR2 YFSETQ.

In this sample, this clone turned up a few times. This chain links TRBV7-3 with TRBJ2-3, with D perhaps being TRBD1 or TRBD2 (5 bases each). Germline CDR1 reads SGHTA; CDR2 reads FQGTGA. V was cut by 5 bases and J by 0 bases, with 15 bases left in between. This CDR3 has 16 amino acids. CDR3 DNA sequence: TGTGCCAGCAGCCAGAAGAGGGGTTCTAGCACAGATACGCAGTATTTT. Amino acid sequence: CASSQKRGSSTDTQYF.

Here the CDR3 DNA reads TGTGCCAGCAGCTGGACAGGGGCCACTAATGAAAAACTGTTTTTT. It specifies CASSWTGATNEKLFF. The chain is built from TRBV7-6 and TRBJ1-4; 9 nucleotides line up with TRBD1. V was clipped by 4 bases and J by 2 bases; unmatched bases: 2. The CDR3 is made up of 15 amino acids. CDR1 is SGHVS, CDR2 FNYEAQ, per germline.

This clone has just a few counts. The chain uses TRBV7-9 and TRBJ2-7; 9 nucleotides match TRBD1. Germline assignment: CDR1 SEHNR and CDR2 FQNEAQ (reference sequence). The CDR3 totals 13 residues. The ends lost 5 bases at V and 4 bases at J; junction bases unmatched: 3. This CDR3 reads CASSLGTGYEQYF. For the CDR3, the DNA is TGTGCCAGCAGCCTAGGGACAGGGTACGAGCAGTACTTC.

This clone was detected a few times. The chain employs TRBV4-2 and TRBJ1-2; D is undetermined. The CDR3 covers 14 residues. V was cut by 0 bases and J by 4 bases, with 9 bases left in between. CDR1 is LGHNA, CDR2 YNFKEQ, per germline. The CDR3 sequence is CASSQDATSYGYTF. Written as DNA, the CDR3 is TGTGCCAGCAGCCAAGATGCCACCAGCTATGGCTACACCTTC.

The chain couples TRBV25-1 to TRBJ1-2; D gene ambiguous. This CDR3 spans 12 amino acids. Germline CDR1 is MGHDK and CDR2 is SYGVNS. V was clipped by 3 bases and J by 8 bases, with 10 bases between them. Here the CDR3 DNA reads TGTGCCAGCAGTGATGTCCGGGAGGGCTACACCTTC. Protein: CASSDVREGYTF.

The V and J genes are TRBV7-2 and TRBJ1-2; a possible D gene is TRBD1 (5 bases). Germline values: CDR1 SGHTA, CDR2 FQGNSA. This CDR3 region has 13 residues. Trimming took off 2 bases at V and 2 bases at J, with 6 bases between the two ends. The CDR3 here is CASSLRDNYGYTF. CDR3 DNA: TGTGCCAGCAGCTTAAGGGACAACTATGGCTACACCTTC.

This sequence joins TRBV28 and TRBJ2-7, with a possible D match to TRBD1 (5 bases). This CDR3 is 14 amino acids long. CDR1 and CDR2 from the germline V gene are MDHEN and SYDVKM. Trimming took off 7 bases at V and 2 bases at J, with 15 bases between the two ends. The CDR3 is CASIPQGPAYEQYF. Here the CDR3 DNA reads TGTGCCAGCATTCCTCAGGGTCCTGCCTACGAGCAGTACTTC.

This CDR3 reads CASSRTEVGVNYNEQFF. In nucleotides, the CDR3 is TGTGCCAGCAGCCGCACCGAGGTTGGGGTAAACTACAATGAGCAGTTCTTC. This rearrangement joins TRBV7-9 to TRBJ2-1; D call uncertain. Looked up from germline, CDR1 is SEHNR and CDR2 is FQNEAQ (reference sequence). Trimming left V 5 bases short and J 3 bases short, with 20 bases between. The CDR3 has 17 residues.

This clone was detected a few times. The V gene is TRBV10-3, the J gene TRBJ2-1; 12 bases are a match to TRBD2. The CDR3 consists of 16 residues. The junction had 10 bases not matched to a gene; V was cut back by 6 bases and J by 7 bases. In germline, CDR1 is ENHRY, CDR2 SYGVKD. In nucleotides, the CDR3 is TGTGCCATCAGCGGTCTAGCGGGAGGGCCCTGGAATGAGCAGTTCTTC. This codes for CAISGLAGGPWNEQFF.

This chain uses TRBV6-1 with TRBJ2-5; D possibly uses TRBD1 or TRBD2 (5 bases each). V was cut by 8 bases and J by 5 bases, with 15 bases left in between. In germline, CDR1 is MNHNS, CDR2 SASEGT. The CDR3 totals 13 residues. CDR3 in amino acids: CASGIGTGETQYF. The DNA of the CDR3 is TGTGCCAGCGGGATCGGGACCGGGGAGACCCAGTACTTC.

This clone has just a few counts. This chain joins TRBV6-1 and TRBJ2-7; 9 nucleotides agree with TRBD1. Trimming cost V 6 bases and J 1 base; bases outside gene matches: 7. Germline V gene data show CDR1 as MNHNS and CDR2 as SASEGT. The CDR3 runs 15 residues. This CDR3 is CASSRRDRASYEQYF. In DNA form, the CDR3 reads TGTGCCAGCAGCCGCCGGGACAGGGCTTCCTACGAGCAGTACTTC.

CDR3 region: CASSFLPSGTDPYEQYF. The CDR3 DNA reads as TGCGCCAGCAGCTTCCTGCCTAGCGGGACCGATCCCTACGAGCAGTACTTC. The V and J genes are TRBV5-1 and TRBJ2-7, with 9 bases fitting TRBD2. Germline assignment: CDR1 SGHRS and CDR2 YFSETQ. The CDR3 sequence is 17 residues long. Trimming cost V 2 bases and J 2 bases; bases outside gene matches: 11.